This T cell receptor beta chain stems from a study of technical replicates of blood from several donors. V dropped 4 bases and J dropped 5 bases, with 19 bases sitting between them. CDR3 length equals 15 residues. CDR1 is SGHRS and CDR2 is YFSETQ in the germline V gene. Sequencing was performed with immunoSEQ multiplex PCR; in TCRdb, only in-frame clones are kept and a portion is missing. The data hold about 70,000 clones, with about 96% observed a single time. Sequencing was performed on T cells isolated from PBMCs. This chain links TRBV5-1 with TRBJ2-7; weak D call: TRBD1 (6 bases). The sequence was collected from a human donor in good health. The DNA of the CDR3 is TGCGCCAGCAGCCCTACAGGGTTCCCAGGTGACGAGCAGTACTTC. It specifies CASSPTGFPGDEQYF.